These T cell receptor beta chains were read from a single sample in a study of cytomegalovirus exposure and HLA in healthy donors. The repertoire was sequenced with immunoSEQ multiplex PCR; TCRdb's copy has only in-frame clones and lacks some. This table has approximately 120,000 clones, nearly 70% appearing once. The sample was PBMCs. These receptors originate from a woman in her sixties or seventies in good health and CMV-seropositive. Each CDR3 is given with its conserved first and last residue. The order of the fields is D gene, J gene, CDR3 length, clone size, V gene, CDR3 protein. The D gene is left open where the match is weak. A clone size is listed for some rows: how often the clone was seen (once, few, many), or a class if it is expanded.

>TRBD2|TRBJ2-7|15|few|TRBV6-5
CASSYRGTSIYEQYF
>-|TRBJ2-2|17|-|TRBV5-1
CASSLAEQAVGTGELFF
>TRBD1|TRBJ2-5|14|-|TRBV19
CASSNRGRTETQYF
>-|TRBJ2-3|13|-|TRBV5-1
CATQEEGGDTQYF
>TRBD2|TRBJ2-7|13|-|TRBV30
CAWGLAGLYEQYF
>-|TRBJ1-1|16|-|TRBV5-1
CASSLSHRATNTEAFF
>TRBD1|TRBJ2-7|14|-|TRBV2
CASSLQQGPYEQYF
>-|TRBJ2-2|12|-|TRBV7-2
CASSRLTGELFF
>-|TRBJ1-1|12|once|TRBV15
CATARGNTEAFF
>TRBD1|TRBJ1-5|15|few|TRBV6-5
CASSYSRTGPQPQHF
>-|TRBJ1-4|15|few|TRBV7-9
CASSIRVGPNEKLFF
>TRBD1|TRBJ2-2|16|-|TRBV2
CASSPTGTGQDGELFF
>-|TRBJ1-5|15|-|TRBV19
CASSMGTGGYQPQHF
>-|TRBJ2-7|11|-|TRBV20-1
CSATLVNEQYF
>-|TRBJ1-2|13|-|TRBV2
CASSRQQVSGYTF